Shown below are 24 T cell receptor beta chains from a single sample sequenced in a study of graft-versus-host responses after intestinal transplantation. Some clones are missing from TCRdb's copy, which holds only in-frame ones; the method was immunoSEQ multiplex PCR. In the table there are 13,000 or so clones, around 85% of which are singletons. The sample here was PBMCs, taken roughly 310 days after intestinal transplant. These receptors came from a human patient who received an intestinal transplant, so some T cells may come from the graft donor.

This clone was found once. This chain joins TRBV9 and TRBJ2-7; perhaps TRBD2 as D (5 bases). The CDR3 has 18 amino acids. V was trimmed by 0 bases and J by 2 bases, leaving 21 bases between them. From germline, CDR1 is SGDLS and CDR2 YYNGEE. The CDR3 DNA follows: TGTGCCAGCAGCGTAGCCCCCACTAGAGGTTCTCTGCCCTACGAGCAGTACTTC. Protein: CASSVAPTRGSLPYEQYF.

A word on this clone: Relative to the germline gene, one junction end is altered; a read error may explain this. The chain employs TRBV6-1 and TRBJ2-3; 15 positions agree with TRBD2. Germline lookup yields CDR1 MNHNS and CDR2 SASEGT. The CDR3 runs to 18 residues. The CDR3: CASSEGLAGGRDTDTQYF. The CDR3 DNA reads TGTGCCAGCAGCGAAGGACTAGCGGGAGGGCGAGACACAGATACGCAGTATTTT.

This chain links TRBV7-6 with TRBJ2-7; D unclear. The V end was cut by 2 bases, the J end by 1 base, with 6 bases between. From germline, CDR1 is SGHVS and CDR2 FNYEAQ. The CDR3 consists of 13 residues. Here the CDR3 DNA reads TGTGCCAGCAGCTTACACAGTTCCTACGAGCAGTACTTC. As protein: CASSLHSSYEQYF.

The chain is built from TRBV5-1 and TRBJ2-5, with D unresolved. The CDR3 length is 12 residues. Trimming took off 1 base at V and 1 base at J, with 2 bases between the two ends. Germline-derived CDR1 and CDR2 are SGHRS and YFSETQ. The CDR3 nucleotides are TGCGCCAGCAGCTTGCCCCAAGAGACCCAGTACTTC. The encoded protein is CASSLPQETQYF. Drawing the rest from reference TRBV5-1 and TRBJ2-5, the complete variable domain is KAGVTQTPRYLIKTRGQQVTLSCSPISGHRSVSWYQQTPGQGLQFLFEYFSETQRNKGNFPGRFSGRQFSNSRSEMNVSTLELGDSALYLCASSLPQETQYFGPGTRLLVL.

The chain recombines TRBV7-9 with TRBJ2-7; TRBD2 might be the D (6 bases). The CDR3 has 15 amino acids. Germline V gene data show CDR1 as SEHNR and CDR2 as FQNEAQ (reference sequence). Trimming shortened V by 5 bases and J by 3 bases, and 17 bases separated the two germline ends. The CDR3 DNA reads TGTGCCAGCAGCCTCGTGGGACTTAGTCTCTACGAGCAGTACTTC. This encodes CASSLVGLSLYEQYF.

The chain couples TRBV5-6 to TRBJ2-6; D possibly corresponds to TRBD1 (6 bases). Germline V lookup: CDR1 SGHDT, CDR2 YYEEEE. This CDR3 is built from 14 residues. Trimming removed 4 bases from V and 2 bases from J, with 7 bases in between. This CDR3 reads CASSPGAGANVLTF. CDR3 coding DNA: TGTGCCAGCAGCCCAGGGGCTGGGGCCAACGTCCTGACTTTC.

This sequence joins TRBV7-2 and TRBJ2-6, with D possibly being TRBD2 (6 bases). The V end was cut by 1 base, the J end by 6 bases, with 16 bases between. The CDR3 runs 17 residues. CDR1 is SGHTA and CDR2 is FQGNSA in the germline V gene. CDR3 DNA sequence: TGTGCCAGCAGCTTAGTAGCACCCGGGACTGCGGCCAACGTCCTGACTTTC. Amino acid sequence: CASSLVAPGTAANVLTF.

This chain links TRBV28 with TRBJ2-7; 8 bases are shared with TRBD1. V lost 2 bases, J lost 0 bases, and 9 bases stayed unmatched. This CDR3 is 17 amino acids long. The germline V gene encodes CDR1 MDHEN and CDR2 SYDVKM. In DNA, the CDR3 is TGTGCCAGCAGTTTACGTCTCTGGACAGGGAACTCCTACGAGCAGTACTTC. As protein: CASSLRLWTGNSYEQYF.

This chain links TRBV27 with TRBJ2-4; weak D call: TRBD2 (6 bases). Trimming took off 6 bases at V and 4 bases at J, with 19 bases between the two ends. Germline V gene data show CDR1 as MNHEY and CDR2 as SMNVEV (reference sequence). The CDR3 extends over 16 amino acids. The CDR3 loop is CASSQTGALRKNIQYF. The CDR3 DNA follows: TGTGCCAGCAGCCAGACGGGAGCCCTGAGAAAAAACATTCAGTACTTC.

The CDR3 DNA follows: TGTGCCAGTAGTATAAAGGGGAAGGGACTAGCCTACAATGAGCAGTTCTTC. Amino acids: CASSIKGKGLAYNEQFF. The chain couples TRBV19 to TRBJ2-1; the match to TRBD2 covers 8 bases. Germline trimming cut 2 bases from V and 2 bases from J; bases unmatched to any gene: 8. The germline gives CDR1 LNHDA, CDR2 SQIVND (reference sequence). This CDR3 spans 17 amino acids.

This clone has just one count. The chain couples TRBV5-4 to TRBJ2-7; possible D gene TRBD2, 5 bases. Per germline, CDR1 SGHNT and CDR2 YYREEE (reference sequence). V lost 1 base, J lost 2 bases, and 19 bases lay in between. The CDR3 has 17 amino acids. The CDR3 protein is CASSLRREFSVAYEQYF. The CDR3 DNA follows: TGTGCCAGCAGCTTGCGTCGTGAATTTAGCGTAGCCTACGAGCAGTACTTC.

This sequence joins TRBV7-2 and TRBJ2-1, with D possibly being TRBD2 (5 bases). V shed 3 bases and J shed 1 base, with 7 bases lying between them. CDR3 length: 14 amino acids. From germline, CDR1 is SGHTA and CDR2 FQGNSA. CDR3 nucleotides: TGTGCCAGCAGCTTTAGAGGGTCCTACAATGAGCAGTTCTTC. Protein sequence: CASSFRGSYNEQFF.

The chain combines TRBV5-1 with TRBJ2-3, with 7 bases lining up with TRBD1. Germline CDR1 and CDR2: SGHRS and YFSETQ. With 7 bases clipped from V and 3 bases from J, the junction kept 5 bases outside the gene matches. The CDR3 length is 13 residues. The CDR3 DNA is TGCGCCAGCGGGTACAGGGGTACAGATACGCAGTATTTT. Protein: CASGYRGTDTQYF.

The chain joins TRBV6-5 to TRBJ2-7, with D perhaps given as TRBD1 or TRBD2 (5 bases each). Deletions cut 6 bases from V and 4 bases from J, with 16 bases between. Germline CDR1 MNHEY, CDR2 SVGAGI. The CDR3 length is 14 residues. For the CDR3, the DNA is TGTGCCAGCAGAGAGGGGCAGCTTTCATACGAGCAGTACTTC. This codes for CASREGQLSYEQYF.

The chain couples TRBV4-1 to TRBJ2-1; tentatively, D is TRBD2 (5 bases). Looked up from germline, CDR1 is MGHRA and CDR2 is YSYEKL. This CDR3 comprises 17 residues. V lost 0 bases and J 2 bases, leaving 14 bases between the germline ends. As DNA, the CDR3 is TGCGCCAGCAGCCAAGATTTGGTTAGGGAGACCTACAATGAGCAGTTCTTC. As protein: CASSQDLVRETYNEQFF.

The V gene is TRBV28, the J gene TRBJ2-3; D perhaps matches TRBD2 (6 bases). V lost 2 bases to trimming and J lost 7 bases, with 13 bases between them. Looked up from germline, CDR1 is MDHEN and CDR2 is SYDVKM. The CDR3 has 14 amino acids. CDR3 nucleotide sequence: TGTGCCAGCAGTTTAAGTAATGCGGGGAATACGCAGTATTTT. This sequence encodes CASSLSNAGNTQYF. Based on the CDR3 plus reference TRBV28 and TRBJ2-3, the full variable domain is DVKVTQSSRYLVKRTGEKVFLECVQDMDHENMFWYRQDPGLGLRLIYFSYDVKMKEKGDIPEGYSVSREKKERFSLILESASTNQTSMYLCASSLSNAGNTQYFGPGTRLTVL.

This rearrangement joins TRBV2 to TRBJ2-7; 12 positions match TRBD1. This CDR3 is built from 16 residues. Germline loops: CDR1 SNHLY, CDR2 FYNNEI. V shed 5 bases, J shed 1 base, and the junction held 6 bases outside the gene matches. The CDR3 sequence: CASSPGTGGESYEQYF. The CDR3 region has the DNA TGTGCCAGCAGTCCCGGGACAGGGGGCGAATCCTACGAGCAGTACTTC.

J is TRBJ2-1 and V is TRBV5-6, with TRBD1 matching over 8 bases. CDR3 length: 15 residues. Germline V gives CDR1 SGHDT, CDR2 YYEEEE. The V segment lost 4 bases and the J segment 8 bases; nucleotides outside the gene matches: 11. CDR3 in amino acids: CASSPDRVRVHEQFF. CDR3 DNA sequence: TGTGCCAGCAGCCCGGACAGGGTCCGCGTCCATGAGCAGTTCTTC. Variable domain in full (rest from reference TRBV5-6 and TRBJ2-1): DAGVTQSPTHLIKTRGQQVTLRCSPKSGHDTVSWYQQALGQGPQFIFQYYEEEERQRGNFPDRFSGHQFPNYSSELNVNALLLGDSALYLCASSPDRVRVHEQFFGPGTRLTVL.

J is TRBJ2-3 and V is TRBV5-1, with 12 bases matching TRBD2. J gave up 6 bases and V 0 bases, and 2 bases lay outside the gene matches. CDR1 and CDR2 (germline): SGHRS, YFSETQ. This CDR3 has 15 amino acids. This CDR3 reads CASSLGLAGADTQYF. In DNA, the CDR3 is TGCGCCAGCAGCTTGGGACTAGCGGGAGCGGATACGCAGTATTTT.

This clone has just a few counts. The V call is TRBV28, the J call TRBJ1-1; D is unclear. V was shortened by 4 bases and J by 4 bases, with 13 bases between the two germline ends. The CDR3 totals 14 residues. Germline V gives CDR1 MDHEN, CDR2 SYDVKM. The CDR3 nucleotides read TGTGCCAGCAGTTCTCCCCGACTACGCACTGAAGCTTTCTTT. Protein product: CASSSPRLRTEAFF.

This chain connects TRBV19 to TRBJ2-1; a possible D gene is TRBD2 (7 bases). V lost 3 bases, J lost 0 bases, and 9 bases lay in between. This CDR3 spans 15 amino acids. Per germline, CDR1 LNHDA and CDR2 SQIVND (reference sequence). This chain's CDR3 is CASSMRGGSYNEQFF. Written as DNA, the CDR3 is TGTGCCAGTAGTATGAGGGGGGGCTCCTACAATGAGCAGTTCTTC.

V gene TRBV7-8 combines with J gene TRBJ2-7; D possibly matches TRBD1 or TRBD2 (5 bases each). This CDR3 has 15 residues. Germline values: CDR1 SGHVS, CDR2 FQNEAQ. Trimming stripped 5 bases from V and 2 bases from J, with 16 bases between. CDR3 sequence (DNA): TGTGCCAGCAGCCCGACCCGGGACGGGCCCTACGAGCAGTACTTC. Its translation is CASSPTRDGPYEQYF.

This chain links TRBV5-1 with TRBJ2-1, with 11 bases identical to TRBD2. The CDR3 has 16 amino acids. From germline, CDR1 is SGHRS and CDR2 YFSETQ. Germline trimming cut 0 bases from V and 6 bases from J; bases unmatched to any gene: 5. CDR3 in amino acids: CASSLGLAGSGNEQFF. DNA for the CDR3: TGCGCCAGCAGCTTGGGACTAGCGGGAAGCGGCAATGAGCAGTTCTTC.

The chain links TRBV6-1 to TRBJ2-1; 10 bases map to TRBD2. Germline CDR1 is MNHNS and CDR2 is SASEGT. With V trimmed by 1 base and J by 1 base, 4 bases remained unmatched. The CDR3 runs to 17 residues. The CDR3 loop is CASSEGAGGLSYNEQFF. In DNA, the CDR3 is TGTGCCAGCAGTGAAGGAGCGGGAGGGCTTTCCTACAATGAGCAGTTCTTC.